The 19 T cell receptor beta chains below were found in one sample sequenced in a study of shared clonotypes between healthy human individuals (dated by TCRdb to between 2020 and 2021). The library relied on the immunoSEQ multiplex PCR assay. TCRdb took this table from immuneACCESS and kept in-frame rearrangements with V and J called. Such tables lack part of the clones; where checked against another copy, unresolved V genes explain under half of the gap, and the rest is unexplained. The sample yields approximately 2.5 million clones; 90% to 95% were counted once. The ten largest clones represent approximately 0.36% of the sample. What was sequenced was naive CD4+ T cells from PBMCs. The cell subset or site label here, explained by the study, means: CD45RA+ positively selected. These receptors all come from a man younger than 30 in good health. Some clones in this sample may be carry-over from other donors' samples.

This chain uses TRBV7-3 with TRBJ2-7, with D perhaps TRBD1 (5 bases). The CDR3 spans 16 residues. V was pared by 5 bases and J by 3 bases, with 20 bases between. The V gene's germline CDR1 is SGHTA and CDR2 FQGTGA. The CDR3 sequence: CASSPTGDLRFYEQYF. The CDR3 DNA follows: TGTGCCAGCAGCCCCACAGGAGACCTACGCTTCTACGAGCAGTACTTC.

The chain links TRBV5-1 to TRBJ2-4, with 7 bases fitting TRBD1. This CDR3 is built from 13 residues. J was trimmed by 8 bases and V by 4 bases; bases with no gene match: 6. Germline V CDR1 and CDR2: SGHRS, YFSETQ. The CDR3 coding sequence is TGCGCCAGCAGCGTGACAGGGTTGGACATTCAGTACTTC. Its protein product is CASSVTGLDIQYF.

This rearrangement joins TRBV2 to TRBJ2-7, with 10 bases fitting TRBD1. The V and J ends lost 10 bases and 6 bases, in that order; junction bases with no gene match: 15. This CDR3 is 15 amino acids long. Germline V gives CDR1 SNHLY, CDR2 FYNNEI. The CDR3, as DNA: TGTGCCATTTCGGGGGAGGGACAGGGGTTCGGCGAGCAGTACTTC. Its protein is CAISGEGQGFGEQYF.

CDR3 residues: CASSRKGRAGTDTQYF. The CDR3 nucleotides are TGTGCCAGCAGCCGCAAAGGGAGGGCCGGTACAGATACGCAGTATTTT. The V and J genes are TRBV14 and TRBJ2-3, with 7 positions matching TRBD2. CDR1 is SGHDN and CDR2 is FVKESK in the germline V gene. V shed 4 bases and J 3 bases; nucleotides not matched to a gene: 10. The length of the CDR3 is 16 residues.

The chain combines TRBV5-1 with TRBJ1-2; D not resolved. CDR3 length: 15 amino acids. V gave up 4 bases and J gave up 0 bases, with 13 bases separating them. The germline gives CDR1 SGHRS, CDR2 YFSETQ. The CDR3 DNA reads as TGCGCCAGCAGCCCAAATATTGGGGCTAACTATGGCTACACCTTC. It yields the protein CASSPNIGANYGYTF.

In DNA, the CDR3 is TGTGCCAGCTCACCCTTCAGGGTTTGGGGGCTCAAGAGCTCCTACGAGCAGTACTTC. Residues: CASSPFRVWGLKSSYEQYF. The chain links TRBV18 to TRBJ2-7; D may be TRBD1 (6 bases). Germline-derived CDR1 and CDR2 are KGHSH and LQKENI. Trimming removed 3 bases at V and 0 bases at J, with 24 bases between. The CDR3 is 19 amino acids.

This clone was recorded a few times. The rearrangement uses TRBV7-6 and TRBJ1-2; maybe TRBD1 (6 bases). V lost 7 bases, J lost 7 bases, and 22 bases lay in between. The CDR3 totals 15 residues. Germline V gene lookup returns CDR1 SGHVS and CDR2 FNYEAQ. CDR3 nucleotide sequence: TGTGCCAGCACCCTTAGCCCGGCAGGGGTTCGTGGCTACACCTTC. It encodes CASTLSPAGVRGYTF.

The chain employs TRBV7-2 and TRBJ1-1; a possible D gene is TRBD1 (6 bases). Germline-derived CDR1 and CDR2 are SGHTA and FQGNSA. This CDR3 has 12 amino acids. Trimming shortened V by 5 bases and J by 8 bases, and 12 bases separated the two germline ends. CDR3 sequence reads: CASSTGTPEAFF. CDR3 DNA: TGTGCCAGCAGCACAGGGACACCCGAAGCTTTCTTT. The complete variable domain, with remaining parts taken from reference TRBV7-2 and TRBJ1-1, reads GAGVSQSPSNKVTEKGKDVELRCDPISGHTALYWYRQSLGQGLEFLIYFQGNSAPDKSGLPSDRFSAERTGGSVSTLTIQRTQQEDSAVYLCASSTGTPEAFFGQGTRLTVV.

This chain uses TRBV14 with TRBJ2-7; the match to TRBD2 covers 8 bases. V gave up 6 bases and J gave up 2 bases; unmatched junction bases: 9. Germline CDR1 is SGHDN and CDR2 is FVKESK. This CDR3 has 15 residues. The CDR3, as DNA: TGTGCCAGCAGTCCCCGGGCGGGAGGCCCCTACGAGCAGTACTTC. Translated: CASSPRAGGPYEQYF.

The V call is TRBV10-3, the J call TRBJ1-1; D unclear. Germline-derived CDR1 and CDR2 are ENHRY and SYGVKD. V dropped 2 bases and J dropped 1 base, with 8 bases sitting between them. CDR3 size: 14 residues. CDR3 coding DNA: TGTGCCATCAGTGAGGGACTCCCGAACACTGAAGCTTTCTTT. Translation: CAISEGLPNTEAFF.

The J gene is TRBJ2-3, the V gene TRBV2; a weak D match, TRBD1 (7 bases). Trimming stripped 10 bases from V and 3 bases from J, with 17 bases between. Germline-derived CDR1 and CDR2 are SNHLY and FYNNEI. CDR3 length: 14 amino acids. CDR3 coding DNA: TGTGCCACCTACCGGGACAGCGGGACAGATACGCAGTATTTT. This gives the protein CATYRDSGTDTQYF. The variable domain in full, with the rest retrieved from reference TRBV2 and TRBJ2-3, is EPEVTQTPSHQVTQMGQEVILRCVPISNHLYFYWYRQILGQKVEFLVSFYNNEISEKSEIFDDQFSVERPDGSNFTLKIRSTKLEDSAMYFCATYRDSGTDTQYFGPGTRLTVL.

This sequence joins TRBV6-5 and TRBJ1-5; tentative D call: TRBD1 (5 bases). From germline, CDR1 is MNHEY and CDR2 SVGAGI. The CDR3 spans 15 residues. Trimming took 6 bases from V and 9 from J, leaving 21 bases between them. The CDR3 DNA reads as TGTGCCAGCAGCCTTCGACCCGCGGGGGGTCCGCCCCAGCATTTT. It is translated as CASSLRPAGGPPQHF.

This chain joins TRBV6-6 and TRBJ2-5; D may be TRBD1 (6 bases). Germline V gene sequence: CDR1 MNHNY, CDR2 SVGAGI (reference sequence). This CDR3 is built from 15 residues. Trimming removed 1 base from V and 1 base from J, with 10 bases in between. The CDR3 bases are TGTGCCAGCAGTTACTTGGGCAGGGGCCAAGAGACCCAGTACTTC. Translating it yields CASSYLGRGQETQYF.

The DNA for the CDR3 is TGTGCCAGCAGCTCGAGAAGGGACAGGAATGAAAAACTGTTTTTT. Protein sequence: CASSSRRDRNEKLFF. J is TRBJ1-4 and V is TRBV7-2; 8 nucleotides match TRBD1. Germline V gene lookup returns CDR1 SGHTA and CDR2 FQGNSA. The CDR3 spans 15 residues. Trimming took 4 bases from V and 5 from J; bases not matched to a gene: 6.

This chain links TRBV18 with TRBJ2-1; 8 bases map to TRBD1. Trimming took 5 bases from V and 8 from J; bases not matched to a gene: 17. The CDR3 sequence is 17 residues long. Germline V lookup: CDR1 KGHSH, CDR2 LQKENI. DNA for the CDR3: TGTGCCAGCTCAATCGCCCGACAGGGGATAAGAGTTGATGAGCAGTTCTTC. Its protein is CASSIARQGIRVDEQFF.

The chain joins TRBV5-4 to TRBJ1-4, with 7 positions matching TRBD1. V lost 1 base and J lost 8; bases outside the gene matches: 5. The CDR3 is 14 residues long. Germline V CDR1 and CDR2: SGHNT, YYREEE (reference sequence). As DNA, the CDR3 is TGTGCCAGCAGCTTGAACAGGGGAGGGGAAAAACTGTTTTTT. It is translated as CASSLNRGGEKLFF.

This clone has a single count. The chain links TRBV7-3 to TRBJ2-1, with D perhaps matching TRBD1 or TRBD2 (5 bases each). Trimming removed 7 bases at V and 6 bases at J, with 13 bases between. Germline CDR1 is SGHTA and CDR2 is FQGTGA. The CDR3 has 13 amino acids. The chain's CDR3 is CASNRGVGNEQFF. CDR3 coding DNA: TGTGCCAGCAACAGAGGGGTTGGCAATGAGCAGTTCTTC. Full variable domain (rest looked up from reference TRBV7-3 and TRBJ2-1): GAGVSQTPSNKVTEKGKYVELRCDPISGHTALYWYRQSLGQGPEFLIYFQGTGAADDSGLPNDRFFAVRPEGSVSTLKIQRTERGDSAVYLCASNRGVGNEQFFGPGTRLTVL.

The sample holds one count of this clone. Other DNA sequences within the sample encode an identical CDR3. The rearrangement joins TRBV10-3 to TRBJ2-2; TRBD2 is a possible D gene (5 bases). The CDR3 totals 14 residues. The ends were cut back, 0 bases at V and 5 bases at J, with 7 bases in the middle. Germline V gives CDR1 ENHRY, CDR2 SYGVKD. CDR3 sequence reads: CAISESPGTGELFF. Written as DNA, the CDR3 is TGTGCCATCAGTGAGTCCCCGGGAACCGGGGAGCTGTTTTTT.

V gene TRBV28 combines with J gene TRBJ1-2; a possible D gene is TRBD1 (5 bases). Germline V gives CDR1 MDHEN, CDR2 SYDVKM. Trimming removed 3 bases from V and 8 bases from J, with 22 bases in between. This CDR3 region has 16 residues. As DNA, the CDR3 is TGTGCCAGCAGTTTCCCGAAGGGGACCCGGGGTAGCGGCTACACCTTC. It codes for CASSFPKGTRGSGYTF.